One and the same sample provided the 4 T cell receptor beta chains below, sequenced in a study of cytomegalovirus exposure and HLA in healthy donors. The PCR contained 60 Vbeta and 13 Jbeta primers. The assay was immunoSEQ multiplex PCR, and TCRdb's table has in-frame clones only and misses some. Of fewer than 200,000 clones in the sample, roughly nine tenths were seen once. Source material: PBMCs. Receptor source: a girl under three years old in good health and CMV-seronegative.

The chain carries TRBV12-5 and TRBJ2-3, with D possibly being TRBD2 (6 bases). The CDR3 has 19 amino acids. Trimming removed 2 bases at V and 2 bases at J, with 23 bases between. Germline V gene sequence: CDR1 LGHNT, CDR2 FRNRAP. As DNA, the CDR3 is TGTGCTAGTGGTTTGACACCTTTCGGGACTTCTACCGCCACAGATACGCAGTATTTT. Residues: CASGLTPFGTSTATDTQYF.

The rearrangement joins TRBV4-1 to TRBJ1-5; possible D gene TRBD1, 6 bases. The CDR3 is 17 amino acids. Germline V CDR1 and CDR2: MGHRA, YSYEKL. V gave up 1 base and J gave up 6 bases, with 19 bases separating them. CDR3 bases: TGCGCCAGCAGCCAAGCCCCCCGGGGGGGGGCCGGTCAGCCCCAGCATTTT. Its translation: CASSQAPRGGAGQPQHF.

The chain has TRBV4-1 and TRBJ2-7, with 13 bases aligning to TRBD2. Germline CDR1 is MGHRA and CDR2 is YSYEKL. The ends lost 4 bases at V and 3 bases at J; junction bases unmatched: 6. The CDR3 contains 16 residues. In DNA, the CDR3 is TGCGCCAGCAGCCGCCACGGGACTAGCGGGGTCTACGAGCAGTACTTC. Translated, it gives CASSRHGTSGVYEQYF.

The J gene is TRBJ2-1, the V gene TRBV21-1; the DNA was not used to check the table's D call, TRBD1. TRBV21-1 is flagged as a pseudogene. The CDR3 runs 18 residues. The CDR3 DNA sequence: TGTGCCAGCAGGTGGGGACAGGGGCCCTGTAGCTCCTACAATGAGCAGTTCTTC. Translated, it gives CASRWGQGPCSSYNEQFF.